A selection of T cell receptor beta chains follows, all from one sample in a study of blood T cell repertoires in COVID-19. Only in-frame clones appear in the TCRdb table, and some are missing; sequencing was by immunoSEQ multiplex PCR. The table lists hundreds of thousands of clones, over 75% of them singletons. The specimen sequenced was PBMCs or T cells enriched from blood (not recorded which). These receptors were obtained from a woman between 35 and 50 years old who had recovered from COVID-19. Both conserved end residues are part of each CDR3. A D gene is named only where the DNA matches it firmly. Where a row states a size, it is once, few, many or the class of an expanded clone; other rows omit it.

d_call	v_call	j_call	clone_size	cdr3_aa	cdr3_nt
NA	TRBV7-6	TRBJ2-7	NA	CASSLGGLPQYEQYF	TGTGCCAGCAGCTTGGGTGGACTACCCCAATACGAGCAGTACTTC
TRBD1	TRBV19	TRBJ1-5	NA	CASSIRGQGQPQHF	TGTGCCAGTAGTATCCGAGGACAGGGTCAGCCCCAGCATTTT
TRBD1	TRBV4-1	TRBJ2-3	NA	CASSWDRATDTQYF	TGCGCCAGCAGCTGGGACAGGGCCACAGATACGCAGTATTTT
NA	TRBV9	TRBJ1-4	NA	CASSVDEAEKLFF	TGTGCCAGCAGCGTAGACGAGGCTGAAAAACTGTTTTTT
TRBD1	TRBV12-3/TRBV12-4	TRBJ1-6	NA	CASSLTGDSPLHF	TGTGCCAGCAGCCTGACAGGGGATTCACCCCTCCACTTT
NA	TRBV27	TRBJ2-3	NA	CASSYGQALTDTQYF	TGTGCCAGCAGTTACGGCCAGGCACTCACAGATACGCAGTATTTT
TRBD1	TRBV2	TRBJ1-2	NA	CASITRQGYGYTF	TGTGCCAGCATAACTCGACAGGGCTATGGCTACACCTTC
NA	TRBV7-2	TRBJ2-3	NA	CASSFRQSTDTQYF	TGTGCCAGCAGCTTCCGACAGAGCACAGATACGCAGTATTTT
TRBD1	TRBV5-4	TRBJ2-4	NA	CASSLGGGQNMGPAKNIQYF	TGTGCCAGCAGCTTGGGAGGGGGACAGAATATGGGCCCAGCCAAAAACATTCAGTACTTC
NA	TRBV28	TRBJ2-7	NA	CASTPTGHSYEQYF	TGTGCCAGCACCCCAACGGGACATTCCTACGAGCAGTACTTC
NA	TRBV7-3	TRBJ2-3	NA	CASSLTGVEDTQYF	TGTGCCAGCAGCTTAACCGGGGTCGAAGATACGCAGTATTTT
NA	TRBV24-1	TRBJ2-7	NA	CATSDLAGYEQYF	TGTGCCACCAGTGATTTAGCCGGGTACGAGCAGTACTTC
NA	TRBV6-2/TRBV6-3	TRBJ1-5	NA	CASSYSSGGQRQPQHF	TGTGCCAGCAGTTACTCATCCGGGGGGCAGCGACAGCCCCAGCATTTT
NA	TRBV7-3	TRBJ2-1	NA	CASSPFGGAAYNEQFF	TGTGCCAGCAGCCCATTCGGCGGGGCAGCCTACAATGAGCAGTTCTTC
TRBD2	TRBV5-6	TRBJ2-3	NA	CASSLGTSGADTQYF	TGTGCCAGCAGCCTCGGGACTAGCGGCGCAGATACGCAGTATTTT
NA	TRBV6-2/TRBV6-3	TRBJ2-2	NA	CASSQNRGFNTGELFF	TGTGCCAGCAGCCAAAACCGGGGGTTTAACACCGGGGAGCTGTTTTTT
TRBD2	TRBV30	TRBJ2-3	NA	CASGLAGGTSDTQYF	TGTGCCTCGGGACTAGCGGGAGGGACGTCGGATACGCAGTATTTT
NA	TRBV13	TRBJ1-1	NA	CASSYAGDWNTEAFF	TGTGCCAGCAGCTACGCAGGGGATTGGAACACTGAAGCTTTCTTT
NA	TRBV7-2	TRBJ2-5	NA	CASSPGGGPSQETQYF	TGTGCCAGCAGTCCGGGCGGGGGCCCCTCCCAAGAGACCCAGTACTTC
TRBD1	TRBV10-2	TRBJ1-5	NA	CASSEGQAYNQPQHF	TGCGCCAGCAGCGAGGGACAGGCGTACAATCAGCCCCAGCATTTT
TRBD2	TRBV19	TRBJ2-5	NA	CATGAGVETQYF	TGTGCCACCGGAGCGGGAGTAGAGACCCAGTACTTC
TRBD1	TRBV7-2	TRBJ2-3	once	CASSLAPGAGGLGDTQYF	TGTGCCAGCAGCTTAGCACCTGGGGCAGGGGGCCTGGGAGATACGCAGTATTTT
NA	TRBV6-2/TRBV6-3	TRBJ1-2	NA	CASSYSGETPIYGYTF	TGTGCCAGCAGTTACTCCGGGGAAACCCCGATCTATGGCTACACCTTC
NA	TRBV15	TRBJ1-4	NA	CATSRDRGGNEKLFF	TGTGCCACCAGCAGAGACAGGGGTGGTAATGAAAAACTGTTTTTT
NA	TRBV2	TRBJ1-6	once	CASSETGFYNSPLHF	TGTGCCAGCAGCGAGACAGGCTTCTATAATTCACCCCTCCACTTT
TRBD2	TRBV11-1	TRBJ2-5	NA	CASSFLAGGRETQYF	TGTGCCAGCAGCTTCCTAGCGGGGGGGCGGGAGACCCAGTACTTC
NA	TRBV11-2	TRBJ2-5	NA	CASSPFGGGETQYF	TGTGCCAGCAGCCCTTTCGGAGGAGGGGAGACCCAGTACTTC
TRBD1	TRBV12-3/TRBV12-4	TRBJ1-6	once	CASSGTGGSPLHF	TGTGCCAGCAGTGGGACAGGGGGTTCACCCCTCCACTTT
NA	TRBV15	TRBJ1-3	NA	CATSRDRGSAGNTIYF	TGTGCCACCAGCAGAGATAGAGGGTCGGCTGGAAACACCATATATTTT
NA	TRBV5-1	TRBJ2-2	NA	CASSLDEGNTGELFF	TGCGCCAGCAGCTTGGATGAGGGCAACACCGGGGAGCTGTTTTTT
TRBD2	TRBV28	TRBJ2-1	NA	CASRGGSREYEQFF	TGTGCCAGCAGGGGAGGGTCTCGGGAATATGAGCAGTTCTTC
NA	TRBV30	TRBJ1-6	NA	CAWSYSRYNSPLHF	TGTGCCTGGAGTTACAGCAGATACAATTCACCCCTCCACTTT
NA	TRBV11-3	TRBJ1-4	NA	CASSTDTNEKLFF	TGTGCCAGCAGCACGGACACGAATGAAAAACTGTTTTTT